This T cell receptor (beta chain) appears in the sequencing data of a study of T cell responses to AZD1222 COVID-19 vaccine. This CDR3 contains 14 residues. V trimming: 10 bases; J trimming: 1 base; junction bases outside the gene matches: 10. Germline CDR1 and CDR2: SNHLY and FYNNEI. Libraries were prepared by immunoSEQ multiplex PCR; TCRdb keeps only in-frame clonotypes and omits some of them. This table holds some 98,000 clones, about 88% found once. This receptor was taken from an adult in good health. J is TRBJ2-7 and V is TRBV2, with 7 positions matching TRBD1. The input for sequencing was peripheral blood, taken on day 0 of AZD1222 vaccination. The CDR3, as DNA: TGTGCCACAAAAACACAGGGGCCATCCTACGAGCAGTACTTC. Translated: CATKTQGPSYEQYF.